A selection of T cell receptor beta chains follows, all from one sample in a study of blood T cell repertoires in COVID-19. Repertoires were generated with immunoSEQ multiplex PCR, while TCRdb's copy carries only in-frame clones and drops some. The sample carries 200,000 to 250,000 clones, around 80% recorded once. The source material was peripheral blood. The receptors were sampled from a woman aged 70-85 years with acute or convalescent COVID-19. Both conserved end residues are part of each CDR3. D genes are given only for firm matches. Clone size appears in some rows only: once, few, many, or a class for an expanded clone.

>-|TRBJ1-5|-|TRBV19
CASRGGVSQPQHF
TGTGCCAGTAGGGGGGGGGTTTCACAGCCCCAGCATTTT
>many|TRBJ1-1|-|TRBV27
CASSFGGSEAFF
TGTGCCAGCAGTTTTGGAGGTTCTGAAGCTTTCTTT
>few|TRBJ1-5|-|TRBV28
CASSLEGGQWGQPQHF
TGTGCCAGCAGTTTAGAAGGAGGCCAATGGGGTCAGCCCCAGCATTTT
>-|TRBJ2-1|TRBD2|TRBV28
CASSAYPLAGDNNEQFF
TGTGCCAGCAGTGCCTATCCCCTAGCGGGAGATAACAATGAGCAGTTCTTC
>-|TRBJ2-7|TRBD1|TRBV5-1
CASRPGTGAYEQYF
TGCGCCAGCAGGCCCGGGACAGGGGCCTACGAGCAGTACTTC
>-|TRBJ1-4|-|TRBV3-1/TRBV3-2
CASSQGGGFNEKLFF
TGTGCCAGCAGCCAAGGCGGGGGGTTTAATGAAAAACTGTTTTTT
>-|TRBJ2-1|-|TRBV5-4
CASSLTGNYNEQFF
TGTGCCAGCAGCTTGACGGGTAATTACAATGAGCAGTTCTTC
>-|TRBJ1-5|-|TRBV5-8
CASSPRTAWSNQPQHF
TGTGCCAGCAGCCCGAGGACAGCTTGGAGCAATCAGCCCCAGCATTTT
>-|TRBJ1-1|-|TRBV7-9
CASSFQTGEAFF
TGTGCCAGCAGCTTTCAGACGGGGGAAGCTTTCTTT
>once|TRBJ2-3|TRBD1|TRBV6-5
CASNNNRGDTQYF
TGTGCCAGCAACAACAACAGGGGAGATACGCAGTATTTT
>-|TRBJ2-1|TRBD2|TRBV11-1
CASSLARLAGGTYNEQFF
TGTGCCAGCAGCTTAGCGCGGCTAGCGGGAGGGACCTACAATGAGCAGTTCTTC
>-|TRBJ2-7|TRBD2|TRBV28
CASSLAGGGEQYF
TGTGCCAGCAGTTTAGCGGGAGGGGGCGAGCAGTACTTC
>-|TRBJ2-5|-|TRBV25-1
CASSELVAGDFRETQYF
TGTGCCAGCAGTGAATTGGTGGCAGGGGATTTTCGAGAGACCCAGTACTTC
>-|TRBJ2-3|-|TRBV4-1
CASRNRVRSTDTQYF
TGCGCCAGCAGGAACAGGGTACGGAGCACAGATACGCAGTATTTT
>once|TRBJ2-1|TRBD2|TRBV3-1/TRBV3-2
CASRPGTSGSNEQFF
TGTGCCAGCAGGCCTGGGACTAGCGGGAGTAATGAGCAGTTCTTC
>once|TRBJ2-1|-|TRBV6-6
CASSSRRDGNEQFF
TGTGCCAGCAGTTCTAGGCGTGATGGGAATGAGCAGTTCTTC
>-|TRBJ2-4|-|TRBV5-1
CASSPGDIQYF
TGCGCCAGCTCCCCGGGAGACATTCAGTACTTC
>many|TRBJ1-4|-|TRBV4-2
CASSQDGSEKLFF
TGTGCCAGCAGCCAAGACGGTAGCGAAAAACTGTTTTTT
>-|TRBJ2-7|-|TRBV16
CASSPGLDYEQYF
TGTGCCAGCAGCCCGGGACTCGACTACGAGCAGTACTTC
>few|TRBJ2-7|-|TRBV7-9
CASRRQWDSYEQYF
TGTGCCAGCAGACGACAGTGGGACTCCTACGAGCAGTACTTC
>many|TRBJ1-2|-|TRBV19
CASSDEETLSYGYTF
TGTGCCAGTAGCGACGAGGAGACTTTAAGCTATGGCTACACCTTC
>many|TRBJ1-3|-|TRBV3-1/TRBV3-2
CASRSDGLRNTIYF
TGTGCCAGCAGATCGGACGGACTCAGAAACACCATATATTTT